This record looks at one T cell receptor (beta chain) sequence and its context. The data are from a study of OX40 agonist ivuxolimab in advanced cancers. Across the study: From 23 to 79 years was the age range, with a mean of approximately 58 years, and around 84% were male.

CDR1 and CDR2 (germline): MNHNS, SASEGT. The CDR3 sequence is 13 residues long. The V and J ends lost 3 bases and 1 base respectively, with 7 bases between them. TCRdb's table, derived via immunoSEQ multiplex PCR, lists solely in-frame clones and lacks some. The repertoire holds about 84,000 clones, with approximately 85% as singletons. The sample was CD4+ or CD8+ T cells sorted from blood, taken in a trial of the OX40 agonist ivuxolimab. The chain recombines TRBV6-1 with TRBJ2-7; D not certain. The clonotype was recovered from an adult with an advanced solid tumor such as melanoma, head and neck, liver or kidney cancer. The CDR3 DNA sequence: TGTGCCAGCAGTGATTTGTGGTCCTACGAGCAGTACGTC. Translation gives CASSDLWSYEQYV.